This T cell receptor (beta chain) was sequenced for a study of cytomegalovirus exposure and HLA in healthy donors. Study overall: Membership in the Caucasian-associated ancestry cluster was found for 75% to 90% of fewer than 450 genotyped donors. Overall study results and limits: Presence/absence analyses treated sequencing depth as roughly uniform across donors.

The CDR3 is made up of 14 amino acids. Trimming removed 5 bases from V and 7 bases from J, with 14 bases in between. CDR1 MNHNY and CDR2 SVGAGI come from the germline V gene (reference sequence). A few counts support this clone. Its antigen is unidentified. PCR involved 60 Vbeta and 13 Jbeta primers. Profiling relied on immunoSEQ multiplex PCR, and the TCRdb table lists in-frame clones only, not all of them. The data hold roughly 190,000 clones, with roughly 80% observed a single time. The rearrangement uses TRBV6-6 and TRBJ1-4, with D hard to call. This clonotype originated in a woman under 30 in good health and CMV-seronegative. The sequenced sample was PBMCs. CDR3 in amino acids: CASSHTNVREKLFF. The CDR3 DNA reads TGTGCCAGCAGTCATACAAACGTTCGTGAAAAACTGTTTTTT.